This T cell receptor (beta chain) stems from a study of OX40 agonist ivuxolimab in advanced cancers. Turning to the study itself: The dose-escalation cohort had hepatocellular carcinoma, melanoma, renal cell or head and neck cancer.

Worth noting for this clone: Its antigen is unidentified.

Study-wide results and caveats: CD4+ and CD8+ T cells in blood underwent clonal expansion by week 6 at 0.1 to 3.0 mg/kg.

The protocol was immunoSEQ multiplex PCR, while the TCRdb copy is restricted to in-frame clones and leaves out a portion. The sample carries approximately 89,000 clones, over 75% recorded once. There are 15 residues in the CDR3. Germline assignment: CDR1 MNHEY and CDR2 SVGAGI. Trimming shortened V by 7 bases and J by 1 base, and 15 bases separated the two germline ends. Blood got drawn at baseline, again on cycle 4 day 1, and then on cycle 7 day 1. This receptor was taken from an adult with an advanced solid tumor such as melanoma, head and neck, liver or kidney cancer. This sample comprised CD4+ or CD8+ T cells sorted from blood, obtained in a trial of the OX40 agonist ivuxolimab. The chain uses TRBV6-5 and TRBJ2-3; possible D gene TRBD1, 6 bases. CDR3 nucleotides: TGTGCCAGCACGTTAACAGGGAGAGGCACAGATACGCAGTATTTT. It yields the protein CASTLTGRGTDTQYF.